Following are 11 T cell receptor beta chains from one sample sequenced in a study of T-cell reconstitution after alpha-beta-depleted transplantation in children. Preparation of the TCRbeta library was carried out with unique molecular identifiers. TCRdb re-derived calls from the PCR reads in MiXCR, one entry per CDR3 protein. The sample lists approximately 980,000 distinct CDR3 sequences; about 30% were seen once. Here the sequenced sample was PBMCs, mostly from graft donor cells, taken 360 days after TCRalphabeta/CD19-depleted stem cell transplant. The origin of the receptors is a boy under two years old who had a stem cell transplant for SCID, so the T cells may come from the graft donor.

The rearrangement joins TRBV4-1 to TRBJ2-5; TRBD2 matches 7 bases. Germline loops: CDR1 MGHRA, CDR2 YSYEKL. After removal of 8 bases from V and 5 bases from J, the junction contained 8 bases not matched to a gene. This CDR3 comprises 13 residues. The CDR3 sequence is CASGLGLFETQYF. CDR3 DNA sequence: TGCGCCAGCGGACTAGGACTCTTCGAGACCCAGTACTTC.

This clonotype was observed a few times. The V gene is TRBV28, the J gene TRBJ2-3; D is perhaps TRBD2 (7 bases). The V end was cut by 10 bases, the J end by 4 bases, with 18 bases between. This CDR3 is built from 14 residues. Germline CDR1 is MDHEN and CDR2 is SYDVKM. The CDR3 region is CATEGGQGPDTQYF. CDR3 nucleotide sequence: TGTGCCACAGAGGGGGGGCAGGGTCCAGATACGCAGTATTTT.

In its sample, this clonotype was seen many times. This sequence joins TRBV20-1 and TRBJ2-1, with no clear D. This CDR3 has 15 amino acids. Deletions cut 3 bases from V and 8 bases from J, with 20 bases between. Germline CDR1 and CDR2: DFQATT and SNEGSKA (reference sequence). The CDR3 DNA sequence: TGCAGTGCTAGGGCCCCGGACGGAAAAGGGTATGAGCAGTTCTTC. It translates to CSARAPDGKGYEQFF.

The genes are TRBV12-3 or TRBV12-4 and TRBJ1-4; D is undetermined. This CDR3 comprises 13 residues. V dropped 7 bases and J dropped 11 bases, with 17 bases sitting between them. CDR3 DNA sequence: TGTGCCAGCACCTCCGTGGAGCGGACTAAACTGTTTTTT. This codes for CASTSVERTKLFF.

This chain joins TRBV27 and TRBJ1-5, with D possibly being TRBD1 (5 bases). The germline V gene encodes CDR1 MNHEY and CDR2 SMNVEV (reference sequence). This CDR3 contains 15 residues. V shed 5 bases and J shed 7 bases, with 18 bases lying between them. CDR3 nucleotides: TGTGCCAGCAGTCTTAGTTCCTTGGGGGGGCAGCCCCAGCATTTT. Encoded protein: CASSLSSLGGQPQHF.

This rearrangement joins TRBV3-1 to TRBJ2-2, with a possible D match to TRBD2 (6 bases). CDR3 length equals 14 residues. The ends were cut back, 2 bases at V and 6 bases at J, with 10 bases in the middle. Germline V lookup: CDR1 LGHDT, CDR2 YNNKEL (reference sequence). In DNA, the CDR3 is TGTGCCAGCAGCCAATGGCGGGGCCCCGGGGAGCTGTTTTTT. Translated, it gives CASSQWRGPGELFF.

The rearrangement links TRBV2 to TRBJ2-2; D is undetermined. The V end was cut by 6 bases, the J end by 2 bases, with 13 bases between. The CDR3 is 15 amino acids. Germline V gene lookup returns CDR1 SNHLY and CDR2 FYNNEI. As DNA, the CDR3 is TGTGCCAGCAGAAGAGACCGTCCAAACACCGGGGAGCTGTTTTTT. Translation gives CASRRDRPNTGELFF. Combining the CDR3 with reference TRBV2 and TRBJ2-2 gives the whole variable domain EPEVTQTPSHQVTQMGQEVILRCVPISNHLYFYWYRQILGQKVEFLVSFYNNEISEKSEIFDDQFSVERPDGSNFTLKIRSTKLEDSAMYFCASRRDRPNTGELFFGEGSRLTVL.

This clonotype was counted between two and nine times. The rearrangement links TRBV20-1 to TRBJ1-1, with 9 bases identical to TRBD1. Germline values: CDR1 DFQATT, CDR2 SNEGSKA (reference sequence). This CDR3 is built from 11 residues. CDR3 coding DNA: TGCAGGGGGACAGGGCCAACTGAAGCTTTCTTT. Amino acid sequence: CRGTGPTEAFF.

The chain carries TRBV4-1 and TRBJ2-3, with TRBD1 matching over 7 bases. The CDR3 covers 16 residues. V trimming: 3 bases; J trimming: 0 bases; junction bases outside the gene matches: 6. The germline gives CDR1 MGHRA, CDR2 YSYEKL. The CDR3 nucleotides are TGCGCCAGCAGCCAGCCCCGCAGGGGGAGCACAGATACGCAGTATTTT. Amino acid sequence: CASSQPRRGSTDTQYF.

This sequence joins TRBV20-1 and TRBJ2-3; 8 bases agree with TRBD1. There are 15 residues in the CDR3. After removal of 1 base from V and 5 bases from J, the junction contained 8 bases not matched to a gene. CDR1 is DFQATT, CDR2 SNEGSKA, per germline (reference sequence). CDR3: CSARVGRGRVDTQYF. CDR3 nucleotide sequence: TGCAGTGCTAGAGTCGGCAGGGGGCGCGTAGATACGCAGTATTTT.

This clonotype was recorded only once. J is TRBJ2-1 and V is TRBV12-5; 7 bases are shared with TRBD2. The germline V gene encodes CDR1 LGHNT and CDR2 FRNRAP. Trimming cost V 2 bases and J 6 bases; bases outside gene matches: 13. The CDR3 consists of 17 residues. As DNA, the CDR3 is TGTGCTAGTGGTTTGAACTCCGGGAGCGGGGCGGGCAATGAGCAGTTCTTC. Translated: CASGLNSGSGAGNEQFF.